A single sample gave rise to the 30 T cell receptor beta chains below, sequenced in a study of PD-1 blockade in classical Hodgkin lymphoma. Profiling relied on immunoSEQ multiplex PCR, and the TCRdb table lists in-frame clones only, not all of them. The data hold about 21,000 clones, with around nine tenths observed a single time. Documented time point: newly diagnosed, previously untreated cHL patient sample. Through magnetic negative selection, CD8+ T cells were separated from PBMCs that had been thawed. The sample consisted of CD8+ T cells from blood. The receptors come from a human donor with classical Hodgkin lymphoma.

The chain uses TRBV6-5 and TRBJ2-7, with D unclear. Per germline, CDR1 MNHEY and CDR2 SVGAGI. CDR3 size: 13 residues. Trimming shortened V by 3 bases and J by 3 bases, and 9 bases separated the two germline ends. The CDR3 spells CASSYTDNYEQYF. CDR3 DNA: TGTGCCAGCAGTTATACTGACAACTACGAGCAGTACTTC.

The V gene is TRBV7-9, the J gene TRBJ1-1, with a weak D call TRBD1 (5 bases). The CDR3 sequence is 14 residues long. Per germline, CDR1 SEHNR and CDR2 FQNEAQ (reference sequence). Trimming left V 6 bases short and J 4 bases short, with 15 bases between. This CDR3 reads CASRPAAGGTEAFF. The CDR3 region has the DNA TGTGCCAGCAGACCCGCCGCGGGGGGCACTGAAGCTTTCTTT.

This sequence joins TRBV5-6 and TRBJ2-7; tentative D call: TRBD1 (5 bases). Trimming removed 4 bases from V and 4 bases from J, with 15 bases in between. Germline lookup yields CDR1 SGHDT and CDR2 YYEEEE. This CDR3 region has 14 residues. This CDR3 is CASSPGLGVYEQYF. CDR3 nucleotide sequence: TGTGCCAGCAGCCCCGGTCTAGGGGTGTACGAGCAGTACTTC.

J is TRBJ2-3 and V is TRBV4-1; TRBD1 matches 8 bases. Trimming took 4 bases from V and 6 from J; bases not matched to a gene: 9. Germline V gene lookup returns CDR1 MGHRA and CDR2 YSYEKL. The CDR3 is 15 amino acids. The CDR3 protein is CASSREPQGADTQYF. CDR3 nucleotide sequence: TGCGCCAGCAGCCGAGAGCCCCAGGGGGCTGATACGCAGTATTTT.

The J gene is TRBJ1-5, the V gene TRBV6-1; D unresolved. The CDR3 sequence is 16 residues long. The germline V gene encodes CDR1 MNHNS and CDR2 SASEGT. Trimming stripped 0 bases from V and 6 bases from J, with 15 bases between. DNA of the CDR3: TGTGCCAGCAGTGAAGCGGTCGGCGTGGCCAGTCAGCCCCAGCATTTT. It specifies CASSEAVGVASQPQHF.

Only one count was recorded for this clone. The rearrangement uses TRBV6-5 and TRBJ1-2; TRBD1 is a possible D gene (5 bases). Germline V gene lookup returns CDR1 MNHEY and CDR2 SVGAGI. Trimming cost V 6 bases and J 0 bases, with 11 bases left between them. The CDR3 is 14 amino acids. The CDR3, as DNA: TGTGCCAGCAGGGGGACGGACCCTAACTATGGCTACACCTTC. Translated, it gives CASRGTDPNYGYTF.

The V gene is TRBV5-5, the J gene TRBJ2-1; the D is unclear. Trimming stripped 4 bases from V and 7 bases from J, with 12 bases between. Germline-derived CDR1 and CDR2 are SGHKS and YYEKEE (reference sequence). CDR3 length: 13 amino acids. The CDR3 reads CASSPRVGNEQFF. CDR3 coding DNA: TGTGCCAGCAGCCCACGTGTGGGGAATGAGCAGTTCTTC.

The J gene is TRBJ2-3, the V gene TRBV27, with D perhaps being TRBD1 or TRBD2 (5 bases each). Per germline, CDR1 MNHEY and CDR2 SMNVEV (reference sequence). The CDR3 runs to 14 residues. Between the trimmed V and J ends, which lost 5 bases and 7 bases, there was a span of 16 bases. CDR3 amino acids: CASSHRGTVNTQYF. For the CDR3, the DNA is TGTGCCAGCAGTCACCGAGGGACGGTCAATACGCAGTATTTT.

The CDR3 DNA sequence: TGTGCCACCAGCAGAGATTGGGCAAGTACGGGGGAGCTGTTTTTT. Translated, it gives CATSRDWASTGELFF. V usage is TRBV15 and J usage is TRBJ2-2; no reliable D call. V shed 0 bases and J shed 8 bases, with 13 bases lying between them. The CDR3 covers 15 residues. In germline, CDR1 is LNHNV, CDR2 YYDKDF (reference sequence).

The V and J genes are TRBV6-4 and TRBJ2-1, with 8 bases identical to TRBD1. Trimming took 2 bases from V and 0 from J; bases not matched to a gene: 0. CDR1 is MRHNA, CDR2 SNTAGT, per germline. The CDR3 runs to 15 residues. The CDR3 sequence is CASSDTGGSYNEQFF. The CDR3 DNA is TGTGCCAGCAGTGACACAGGGGGCTCCTACAATGAGCAGTTCTTC.

The rearrangement uses TRBV6-5 and TRBJ2-7; perhaps D is TRBD1 or TRBD2 (5 bases each). With 6 bases removed from V and 6 bases from J, the gap between germline ends came to 15 bases. Germline V gives CDR1 MNHEY, CDR2 SVGAGI. The CDR3 is made up of 13 amino acids. The CDR3 region has the DNA TGTGCCAGCAGAAGGGATGCCGGGGCCGAGCAGTACTTC. It encodes CASRRDAGAEQYF.

The chain carries TRBV6-1 and TRBJ1-2; 8 bases are a match to TRBD1. The germline V gene encodes CDR1 MNHNS and CDR2 SASEGT. After removal of 3 bases from V and 0 bases from J, the junction contained 3 bases not matched to a gene. The CDR3 is 15 residues long. The CDR3, as DNA: TGTGCCAGCAGTGAGGTGACAGGGGCTAACTATGGCTACACCTTC. It specifies CASSEVTGANYGYTF.

V and J are TRBV7-9 and TRBJ1-3; D remains unclear. Germline CDR1 is SEHNR and CDR2 is FQNEAQ (reference sequence). This CDR3 has 13 amino acids. Trimming shortened V by 3 bases and J by 6 bases, and 9 bases separated the two germline ends. CDR3 sequence: CASSFRRENTIYF. The CDR3 DNA reads TGTGCCAGCAGCTTCCGACGGGAAAACACCATATATTTT. Looking up the rest from reference TRBV7-9 and TRBJ1-3 gives the full variable domain: DTGVSQNPRHKITKRGQNVTFRCDPISEHNRLYWYRQTLGQGPEFLTYFQNEAQLEKSRLLSDRFSAERPKGSFSTLEIQRTEQGDSAMYLCASSFRRENTIYFGEGSWLTVV.

This clone was counted once. V and J are TRBV4-1 and TRBJ2-1; no clear D gene. The V gene's germline CDR1 is MGHRA and CDR2 YSYEKL. Trimming stripped 0 bases from V and 8 bases from J, with 23 bases between. The CDR3 extends over 18 amino acids. The chain's CDR3 is CASSQEAGSVVGHDEQFF. Written as DNA, the CDR3 is TGCGCCAGCAGCCAAGAGGCTGGGTCCGTGGTCGGTCACGATGAGCAGTTCTTC.

The J gene is TRBJ2-6, the V gene TRBV6-1; a weak D match, TRBD1 (5 bases). Germline CDR1 reads MNHNS; CDR2 reads SASEGT. CDR3 size: 15 residues. The ends were cut back, 2 bases at V and 2 bases at J, with 7 bases in the middle. The CDR3 loop reads CASSETQAGANVLTF. CDR3 DNA: TGTGCCAGCAGTGAAACACAGGCTGGGGCCAACGTCCTGACTTTC.

This clone was seen a handful of times. The chain combines TRBV7-9 with TRBJ1-1; D is ambiguous. V lost 1 base and J lost 8, with 20 bases in between. CDR3 length: 16 residues. CDR1 is SEHNR and CDR2 is FQNEAQ in the germline V gene (reference sequence). For the CDR3, the DNA is TGTGCCAGCAGCTTAGTTGAAGGGCGGGCTTCTCTAGAAGCTTTCTTT. This translates into CASSLVEGRASLEAFF. Full variable domain (missing parts from reference TRBV7-9 and TRBJ1-1): DTGVSQNPRHKITKRGQNVTFRCDPISEHNRLYWYRQTLGQGPEFLTYFQNEAQLEKSRLLSDRFSAERPKGSFSTLEIQRTEQGDSAMYLCASSLVEGRASLEAFFGQGTRLTVV.

This rearrangement joins TRBV4-1 to TRBJ2-5; D is undetermined. Trimming left V 0 bases short and J 3 bases short, with 17 bases between. From germline, CDR1 is MGHRA and CDR2 YSYEKL. The CDR3 runs to 17 residues. Here the CDR3 reads CASSQDPPPYHEETQYF. Written as DNA, the CDR3 is TGCGCCAGCAGCCAAGATCCACCTCCATATCACGAAGAGACCCAGTACTTC.

This rearrangement joins TRBV4-2 to TRBJ2-3, with TRBD2 matching 11 bases. The CDR3 consists of 15 residues. V was pared by 4 bases and J by 4 bases, with 4 bases of the junction left unmatched. Germline V gives CDR1 LGHNA, CDR2 YNFKEQ. CDR3 residues: CASSRLAGGSDTQYF. DNA for the CDR3: TGTGCCAGCAGCCGCCTAGCGGGGGGATCAGATACGCAGTATTTT.

This chain links TRBV6-1 with TRBJ2-3, with a weak D call TRBD2 (6 bases). V lost 2 bases and J 6 bases, leaving 6 bases between the germline ends. CDR1 is MNHNS and CDR2 is SASEGT in the germline V gene. The CDR3 has 12 amino acids. DNA for the CDR3: TGTGCCAGCAGTGAAAGCGGGGATACGCAGTATTTT. Its translation: CASSESGDTQYF.

The count of this clone is one. This chain connects TRBV4-3 to TRBJ2-7; no firm D call. This CDR3 region has 14 residues. Germline CDR1 LGHNA, CDR2 YSLEER. Trimming cost V 0 bases and J 1 base, with 7 bases left between them. The CDR3 DNA follows: TGCGCCAGCAGCCAAGAATACTTTTCCTACGAGCAGTACTTC. Protein: CASSQEYFSYEQYF.

The chain recombines TRBV7-9 with TRBJ1-1; the D is unclear. Trimming stripped 1 base from V and 1 base from J, with 4 bases between. There are 13 residues in the CDR3. Germline CDR1 is SEHNR and CDR2 is FQNEAQ (reference sequence). The CDR3 loop is CASSLDRNTEAFF. CDR3 DNA: TGTGCCAGCAGCTTAGACAGGAACACTGAAGCTTTCTTT. Looking up the rest from reference TRBV7-9 and TRBJ1-1 gives the full variable domain: DTGVSQNPRHKITKRGQNVTFRCDPISEHNRLYWYRQTLGQGPEFLTYFQNEAQLEKSRLLSDRFSAERPKGSFSTLEIQRTEQGDSAMYLCASSLDRNTEAFFGQGTRLTVV.

The rearrangement joins TRBV11-2 to TRBJ2-1; possibly TRBD2 for D (5 bases). V shed 2 bases and J shed 8 bases, with 10 bases lying between them. The V gene's germline CDR1 is SGHAT and CDR2 FQNNGV. The CDR3 runs 13 residues. The DNA for the CDR3 is TGTGCCAGCAGCTTAACTGTCGGGGATGAGCAGTTCTTC. This gives the protein CASSLTVGDEQFF.

This rearrangement joins TRBV29-1 to TRBJ2-1; no definite D call. The CDR3 totals 12 residues. Germline CDR1 SQVTM, CDR2 ANQGSEA. Trimming took off 3 bases at V and 4 bases at J, with 7 bases between the two ends. The CDR3 spells CSVEGSYNEQFF. CDR3 nucleotides: TGCAGCGTTGAGGGTAGTTACAATGAGCAGTTCTTC.

The chain has TRBV6-5 and TRBJ1-1; D remains unclear. This CDR3 contains 14 residues. V lost 1 base and J lost 1, with 7 bases in between. Germline V gene lookup returns CDR1 MNHEY and CDR2 SVGAGI. CDR3: CASSYFRQNTEAFF. The CDR3 DNA sequence: TGTGCCAGCAGTTACTTCCGACAGAACACTGAAGCTTTCTTT.

The chain joins TRBV23-1 to TRBJ2-6; 9 bases match TRBD1. TRBV23-1 is an ORF, and what it does is uncertain. Trimming removed 2 bases from V and 0 bases from J; junction bases left unmatched: 5. CDR3 length: 18 amino acids. Here the CDR3 DNA reads TGCGCCAGCAGTCAAGTCGACAGGGGGTGCTCTGGGGCCAACGTCCTGACTTTC. This gives the protein CASSQVDRGCSGANVLTF.

This clone is deemed medium-sized (0.01 to 0.1%). The V call is TRBV30, the J call TRBJ1-1; D is perhaps TRBD1 (6 bases). Germline assignment: CDR1 GTSNPN and CDR2 SVGIG (reference sequence). V lost 0 bases, J lost 4 bases, and 12 bases lay in between. The CDR3 consists of 14 residues. This CDR3 is CAWSVGRGGTEAFF. The CDR3 region has the DNA TGTGCCTGGAGTGTTGGCAGGGGAGGCACTGAAGCTTTCTTT.

The chain couples TRBV7-3 to TRBJ2-1, with 7 bases that match TRBD2. Germline lookup yields CDR1 SGHTA and CDR2 FQGTGA. The trim removed 4 bases at V and 10 bases at J, leaving 10 bases unmatched. The CDR3 extends over 14 amino acids. In DNA form, the CDR3 reads TGTGCCAGCAGCTCCGACCGGGGGGTGAGGGAGCAGTTCTTC. Protein sequence: CASSSDRGVREQFF.

The chain is built from TRBV9 and TRBJ2-1, with 9 bases aligning to TRBD2. CDR3 length: 15 amino acids. After removal of 0 bases from V and 5 bases from J, the junction contained 3 bases not matched to a gene. CDR1 and CDR2 (germline): SGDLS, YYNGEE. The CDR3 loop reads CASSVVSGGDNEQFF. The CDR3 DNA is TGTGCCAGCAGCGTAGTTAGCGGGGGTGACAATGAGCAGTTCTTC. Drawing the rest from reference TRBV9 and TRBJ2-1, the complete variable domain is DSGVTQTPKHLITATGQRVTLRCSPRSGDLSVYWYQQSLDQGLQFLIQYYNGEERAKGNILERFSAQQFPDLHSELNLSSLELGDSALYFCASSVVSGGDNEQFFGPGTRLTVL.

CDR3 in DNA: TGTGCCAGCAGCCTGGGACAGGGGGTCTACGAGCAGTACTTC. It yields the protein CASSLGQGVYEQYF. This sequence joins TRBV5-4 and TRBJ2-7, with 11 bases that match TRBD1. CDR3 length equals 14 residues. CDR1 and CDR2 from the germline V gene are SGHNT and YYREEE (reference sequence). The V segment lost 4 bases and the J segment 3 bases; nucleotides outside the gene matches: 3.

The rearrangement uses TRBV6-5 and TRBJ1-4; D call uncertain. The V and J ends lost 2 bases and 5 bases respectively, with 6 bases between them. Germline V gene data show CDR1 as MNHEY and CDR2 as SVGAGI. This CDR3 has 13 amino acids. CDR3 amino acids: CASSYTANEKLFF. Written as DNA, the CDR3 is TGTGCCAGCAGTTACACCGCAAATGAAAAACTGTTTTTT.